The 27 T cell receptor beta chains presented below share a single source sample, sequenced in a study of T cells after yellow fever vaccination. TCRdb re-called the 5' RACE reads with MiXCR, one entry per CDR3 protein. The sample contains about 210,000 distinct CDR3 sequences, over 6.5% of which appear only once. This sample comprised CD4+ T cells sorted from PBMCs, obtained on the day of the yellow fever booster vaccination. The receptors were sampled from a man aged 25 to 40 who received the YFV17D yellow fever vaccine.

This clonotype was found many times. V is TRBV10-3 and J is TRBJ2-1; 14 nucleotides line up with TRBD2. With V trimmed by 4 bases and J by 12 bases, 20 bases remained unmatched. Germline V gene data show CDR1 as ENHRY and CDR2 as SYGVKD. The CDR3 is made up of 19 amino acids. CDR3 in DNA: TGTGCCATCAGTGGGGCAGGACAGTCGCCGGGACTAGCGGGAGTGGGGCAGTTCTTC. Translation: CAISGAGQSPGLAGVGQFF.

This clonotype was seen a few times. The rearrangement links TRBV30 to TRBJ2-3; D unresolved. The germline CDR1 and CDR2 sequences are GTSNPN and SVGIG (reference sequence). The CDR3 sequence is 14 residues long. V was cut by 5 bases and J by 0 bases, with 12 bases left in between. Here the CDR3 reads CAWGSGSSTDTQYF. The CDR3 DNA sequence: TGTGCCTGGGGGTCCGGTTCTAGCACAGATACGCAGTATTTT.

This clonotype has only a few counts. The genes are TRBV6-1 and TRBJ2-5, with D possibly matching TRBD2 (5 bases). The CDR3 is 15 amino acids. Germline CDR1 reads MNHNS; CDR2 reads SASEGT. V dropped 5 bases and J dropped 3 bases, with 16 bases sitting between them. The CDR3 DNA reads as TGTGCCAGCAGTAAATCGTGGGAGCTGGAAGAGACCCAGTACTTC. As protein: CASSKSWELEETQYF.

This clonotype has only a few counts. V usage is TRBV6-1 and J usage is TRBJ2-2, with D possibly being TRBD2 (6 bases). Germline CDR1 MNHNS, CDR2 SASEGT. V gave up 8 bases and J gave up 0 bases, with 13 bases separating them. CDR3 length equals 15 residues. DNA for the CDR3: TGTGCCAGCGGGGCGGGACCAACGAACACCGGGGAGCTGTTTTTT. Translating gives CASGAGPTNTGELFF.

Turning to this clonotype: A much larger clone differs by one base, so this may be a read error. V is TRBV24-1 and J is TRBJ2-1; the D is unclear. Germline CDR1 and CDR2: KGHDR and SFDVKD. The CDR3 is 16 residues long. CDR3 DNA: TGTGACACCAGTGATCCGGACGGGCACTCCTACAATGAGCAGTTCTTC. Protein sequence: CDTSDPDGHSYNEQFF.

This clonotype has only a few counts. The rearrangement links TRBV30 to TRBJ1-5; D is unclear. CDR1 and CDR2 (germline): GTSNPN, SVGIG (reference sequence). The CDR3 extends over 13 amino acids. Trimming pared 3 bases from V and 10 bases from J, leaving 16 bases between. Written as DNA, the CDR3 is TGTGCCTGGAGCCACGAAGGGAAGGTTCCCCAGCATTTT. The encoded protein is CAWSHEGKVPQHF.

There are a few counts of this clonotype. V and J are TRBV5-1 and TRBJ2-7, with D perhaps TRBD1 or TRBD2 (5 bases each). The CDR3 totals 14 residues. CDR1 and CDR2 from the germline V gene are SGHRS and YFSETQ. V was cut by 4 bases and J by 2 bases, with 13 bases left in between. For the CDR3, the DNA is TGCGCCAGCAGCACCCAGGGACCTACCTACGAGCAGTACTTC. This gives the protein CASSTQGPTYEQYF.

The sample holds many counts of this clonotype. The V and J genes are TRBV11-1 and TRBJ2-5; maybe TRBD2 (5 bases). The length of the CDR3 is 14 residues. Germline V gene data show CDR1 as SGHAT and CDR2 as FQDESV (reference sequence). The germline V and J ends were trimmed by 2 bases and 5 bases, with 12 bases remaining between them. CDR3 protein: CASSLKTEGETQYF. The CDR3 coding sequence is TGTGCCAGCAGCTTAAAGACCGAGGGTGAGACCCAGTACTTC.

This clonotype has only a few counts. The gene calls are TRBV12-3 or TRBV12-4 and TRBJ2-2, with 8 bases fitting TRBD2. This CDR3 region has 15 residues. V gave up 5 bases and J gave up 5 bases; unmatched junction bases: 7. The chain's CDR3 is CASSTGLASTGELFF. The CDR3, as DNA: TGTGCCAGCAGTACTGGACTAGCTTCTACCGGGGAGCTGTTTTTT.

This clonotype was seen many times. The V call is TRBV20-1, the J call TRBJ2-7, with 11 bases aligning to TRBD1. The CDR3 totals 13 residues. Germline-derived CDR1 and CDR2 are DFQATT and SNEGSKA (reference sequence). Trimming at V came to 7 bases and at J to 2 bases, leaving 4 bases not matched to a gene. As DNA, the CDR3 is TGCAGTGTCCGGGACAGGGGGACCTACGAGCAGTACTTC. Translated: CSVRDRGTYEQYF.

This clonotype was found a few times. This chain joins TRBV5-4 and TRBJ1-5; unclear D gene. This CDR3 has 15 amino acids. Germline V gives CDR1 SGHNT, CDR2 YYREEE (reference sequence). V was trimmed by 4 bases and J by 0 bases, leaving 11 bases between them. The CDR3 DNA reads TGTGCCAGCAGCCTGGGTGGGAATAGCAATCAGCCCCAGCATTTT. This codes for CASSLGGNSNQPQHF.

This clonotype was detected ten times or more. V is TRBV5-4 and J is TRBJ2-1; the D gene is possibly TRBD2 (6 bases). CDR3 length equals 15 residues. CDR1 and CDR2 from the germline V gene are SGHNT and YYREEE (reference sequence). Trimming took off 2 bases at V and 1 base at J, with 10 bases between the two ends. The CDR3 loop reads CASSLQSGSYNEQFF. The CDR3 DNA reads as TGTGCCAGCAGCTTACAGAGCGGGTCCTACAATGAGCAGTTCTTC.

This clonotype came up many times. The V call is TRBV7-6, the J call TRBJ2-7; TRBD1 matches at 11 bases. V gave up 1 base and J gave up 7 bases; unmatched junction bases: 6. This CDR3 comprises 15 residues. Germline V gene lookup returns CDR1 SGHVS and CDR2 FNYEAQ. The CDR3 DNA reads TGTGCCAGCAGCTTAGAGGACAGGGGGCTACTTGAGCAGTACTTC. Protein product: CASSLEDRGLLEQYF.

In its sample, this clonotype was seen a few times. V and J are TRBV5-1 and TRBJ2-7; D might be TRBD2 (5 bases). The CDR3 spans 11 residues. V lost 8 bases, J lost 5 bases, and 11 bases lay in between. CDR1 is SGHRS, CDR2 YFSETQ, per germline. CDR3 DNA: TGCGCCAGTCGGGGTGTTGACGAGCAGTACTTC. This translates into CASRGVDEQYF.

This clonotype was counted ten times or more. This chain links TRBV5-1 with TRBJ2-5; 10 bases align to TRBD2. The CDR3 is made up of 14 amino acids. Looked up from germline, CDR1 is SGHRS and CDR2 is YFSETQ. J gave up 3 bases and V 3 bases, and 2 bases lay outside the gene matches. The CDR3 DNA follows: TGCGCCAGCAGCTCAGGACTAGCGGAAGAGACCCAGTACTTC. Amino acids: CASSSGLAEETQYF.

This clonotype was recorded many times. At one boundary the junction diverges from the germline segment, which might be a read error. The CDR3 DNA follows: TGCGCCAGCAGCCAAGAGCCTTCAGGAGCAGGGCGCTTC. Translation gives CASSQEPSGAGRF. The rearrangement joins TRBV4-3 to TRBJ1-2, with a tentative D call TRBD1 (5 bases). Germline V CDR1 and CDR2: LGHNA, YSLEER. The CDR3 totals 13 residues.

V usage is TRBV5-1 and J usage is TRBJ2-7, with 9 bases fitting TRBD1. With V trimmed by 7 bases and J by 6 bases, 11 bases remained unmatched. This CDR3 is built from 14 residues. The germline gives CDR1 SGHRS, CDR2 YFSETQ. The DNA for the CDR3 is TGCGCCAGCGGCAAACAGGGGGCCTTAGGCGAGCAGTACTTC. This codes for CASGKQGALGEQYF.

The chain is built from TRBV20-1 and TRBJ1-3; no reliable D call. Germline CDR1 and CDR2: DFQATT and SNEGSKA (reference sequence). Trimming cost V 0 bases and J 1 base, with 10 bases left between them. CDR3 length: 15 amino acids. DNA of the CDR3: TGCAGTGCTAGAGATGGAGGAGAATCTGGAAACACCATATATTTT. It yields the protein CSARDGGESGNTIYF.

This clonotype appeared many times. This chain uses TRBV20-1 with TRBJ2-1; 13 bases match TRBD2. CDR1 and CDR2 from the germline V gene are DFQATT and SNEGSKA (reference sequence). This CDR3 comprises 14 residues. Trimming cost V 5 bases and J 13 bases; bases outside gene matches: 11. The CDR3 sequence is CSAETGTSGIRQFF. The CDR3 DNA follows: TGCAGTGCTGAGACCGGGACTAGCGGGATTCGTCAGTTCTTC.

This rearrangement joins TRBV18 to TRBJ1-2; D call uncertain. V lost 5 bases, J lost 6 bases, and 13 bases lay in between. The V gene's germline CDR1 is KGHSH and CDR2 LQKENI. This CDR3 is built from 13 residues. The CDR3 loop reads CASSIRPGDGYTF. The CDR3 DNA follows: TGTGCCAGCTCAATAAGACCCGGGGATGGCTACACCTTC.

The sample holds a few counts of this clonotype. The rearrangement links TRBV20-1 to TRBJ2-7, with 8 bases lining up with TRBD2. Unmatched junction bases numbered 7, after V lost 2 bases and J lost 4 bases. The CDR3 runs to 14 residues. Germline V gene data show CDR1 as DFQATT and CDR2 as SNEGSKA (reference sequence). CDR3 region: CSARNPSGGYEQYF. In DNA form, the CDR3 reads TGCAGTGCTAGAAACCCGAGCGGGGGTTACGAGCAGTACTTC.

This rearrangement joins TRBV29-1 to TRBJ2-7; a possible D gene is TRBD2 (6 bases). This CDR3 comprises 14 residues. Trimming removed 3 bases from V and 2 bases from J, with 14 bases in between. Germline CDR1 SQVTM, CDR2 ANQGSEA. For the CDR3, the DNA is TGCAGCGTTGACTCGCGGGACGGAACCTACGAGCAGTACTTC. This codes for CSVDSRDGTYEQYF.

Remarks on this clonotype: A much larger clonotype is one base distant, so this may be a read error. The CDR3 end shows no conserved phenylalanine or tryptophan, and so a read error is likely. The rearrangement uses TRBV24-1 and TRBJ2-5; weak D call: TRBD2 (6 bases). V lost 5 bases and J lost 1, with 10 bases in between. Germline V gene lookup returns CDR1 KGHDR and CDR2 SFDVKD. The CDR3 has 14 amino acids. CDR3 in DNA: TGTGCCACCAGTGCGAGCGGGCCCCAAGAGACCCAGTACCTC. It is translated as CATSASGPQETQYL.

This clonotype was counted many times. This rearrangement joins TRBV5-1 to TRBJ1-5; no clear D gene. The ends were cut back, 0 bases at V and 7 bases at J, with 5 bases in the middle. Germline V gene sequence: CDR1 SGHRS, CDR2 YFSETQ. CDR3 size: 12 residues. The CDR3 region is CASSLDGQPQHF. CDR3 nucleotide sequence: TGCGCCAGCAGCTTGGACGGCCAGCCCCAGCATTTT.

Ten or more counts support this clonotype. The CDR3 here is CASSPGTGGRQPQHF. The CDR3 DNA reads as TGTGCCAGCAGCCCAGGGACAGGGGGCCGTCAGCCCCAGCATTTT. The rearrangement links TRBV5-8 to TRBJ1-5; 12 bases are a match to TRBD1. Germline assignment: CDR1 SGHTS and CDR2 YDEGEE. The CDR3 covers 15 residues. V was pared by 4 bases and J by 6 bases, with 5 bases of the junction left unmatched.

With respect to this clonotype: Just one base apart from a much larger clone, this may be a read error. The chain has TRBV10-3 and TRBJ2-2; unclear D gene. The germline V gene encodes CDR1 ENHRY and CDR2 SYGVKD. CDR3 length: 14 amino acids. Trimming took 2 bases from V and 4 from J, leaving 8 bases between them. In nucleotides, the CDR3 is TGTGCCATCAGTGAGACTGGCGCCACCGGGGAGCTGTTTTTT. It encodes CAISETGATGELFF.

V is TRBV27 and J is TRBJ2-5; D not certain. The CDR3 is 13 amino acids. The germline V and J ends were trimmed by 2 bases and 5 bases, with 9 bases remaining between them. Germline loops: CDR1 MNHEY, CDR2 SMNVEV (reference sequence). The CDR3 DNA is TGTGCCAGCAGTTTACTGGGATTCGAGACCCAGTACTTC. Its protein is CASSLLGFETQYF.